A selection of T cell receptor beta chains follows, all from one sample in a study of human T cells and chemical hapten exposure. TCRdb passed the RACE reads through MiXCR, listing each CDR3 protein once. The sample yields tens of thousands of distinct CDR3 sequences, 11% seen once. The material was whole blood, obtained in connection with sensitization to the hapten diphenylcyclopropenone (DPC). The receptors here all came from a woman between 45 and 65 years old with alopecia areata. Some clones in this sample may be carry-over from other donors' samples. Each CDR3 is given with its conserved first and last residue. Fields, in order: clone size, D gene, J gene, V gene, CDR3 length, CDR3 protein, CDR3 DNA. D genes are given only for firm matches. Rows give clone size only sometimes, using once, few, many, or a class for an expanded clone.

>many|.|TRBJ1-1|TRBV12-3/TRBV12-4|14
CASSFGFMNTEAFF
TGTGCCAGCAGTTTTGGCTTCATGAACACTGAAGCTTTCTTT
>many|.|TRBJ2-3|TRBV6-6|12
CASSYSGATQYF
TGTGCCAGCAGTTACAGCGGAGCTACGCAGTATTTT
>.|.|TRBJ1-3|TRBV12-3/TRBV12-4|16
CAGSLNRKFSGNTIYF
TGTGCCGGCAGTTTAAACAGAAAGTTCTCTGGAAACACCATATATTTT
>many|TRBD2|TRBJ2-7|TRBV7-9|19
CASSLGGLAGGRSSYEQYF
TGTGCCAGCAGCTTAGGAGGGCTAGCGGGAGGCCGAAGCTCCTACGAGCAGTACTTC
>.|.|TRBJ2-7|TRBV7-6|13
CASSQLGPYEQYF
TGTGCCAGCAGCCAGTTAGGACCCTACGAGCAGTACTTC
>many|.|TRBJ1-5|TRBV20-1|13
CSASPQGPQPQHF
TGCAGTGCTAGCCCACAGGGCCCTCAGCCCCAGCATTTT
>.|.|TRBJ1-2|TRBV20-1|14
CSARDRLANYGYTF
TGCAGTGCTAGAGATCGACTAGCTAACTATGGCTACACCTTC
>many|.|TRBJ2-2|TRBV2|17
CASRDTQQGLRGGELFF
TGTGCCAGCAGGGATACTCAACAGGGCCTCAGAGGCGGGGAGCTGTTTTTT
>many|TRBD2|TRBJ2-1|TRBV11-2|17
CASSLVLAGALGDEQFF
TGTGCCAGCAGCTTAGTCCTAGCGGGAGCCCTGGGAGATGAGCAGTTCTTC
>.|.|TRBJ2-5|TRBV27|13
CASSLLAGETQYF
TGTGCCAGCAGTTTACTTGCGGGAGAGACCCAGTACTTC
>.|.|TRBJ1-2|TRBV19|12
CASSIARGGYTF
TGTGCCAGTAGTATAGCCAGGGGTGGCTACACCTTC
>.|TRBD2|TRBJ2-3|TRBV2|19
CASSEKGTSGRLGADTQYF
TGTGCCAGCAGTGAAAAGGGGACTAGCGGGAGGTTAGGCGCAGATACGCAGTATTTT
>.|TRBD2|TRBJ2-1|TRBV5-5|13
CASSLYGRDEQFF
TGTGCCAGCAGCTTATACGGGAGGGATGAGCAGTTCTTC
>many|TRBD1|TRBJ2-2|TRBV3-1|15
CASSLRDRGRRELFF
TGTGCCAGCAGCCTCCGGGACAGGGGGCGGAGGGAGCTGTTTTTT
>many|.|TRBJ2-3|TRBV29-1|11
CSVDAGDTQYF
TGCAGCGTGGACGCGGGGGATACGCAGTATTTT
>.|TRBD2|TRBJ2-3|TRBV20-1|13
CSARLAGPDTQYF
TGCAGTGCCCGACTAGCGGGACCAGATACGCAGTATTTT
>many|.|TRBJ1-6|TRBV20-1|15
CSARESTGLNSPLHF
TGCAGTGCTAGAGAGTCCACTGGCCTAAATTCACCCCTCCACTTT
>many|TRBD2|TRBJ2-6|TRBV7-8|18
CASSQAAAGASGANVLTF
TGTGCCAGCAGCCAGGCGGCGGCGGGAGCCTCTGGGGCCAACGTCCTGACTTTC
>many|.|TRBJ1-1|TRBV5-5|11
CASSLVFEAFF
TGTGCCAGCAGCTTGGTGTTTGAAGCTTTCTTT
>.|TRBD1|TRBJ2-7|TRBV18|15
CASSPQGQGGYEQYF
TGTGCCAGCTCACCCCAGGGACAGGGGGGGTACGAGCAGTACTTC
>few|TRBD2|TRBJ2-3|TRBV3-1|15
CASSSRTSGWDTQYF
TGTGCCAGCAGCTCCCGGACTAGCGGGTGGGATACGCAGTATTTT
>.|TRBD2|TRBJ2-7|TRBV11-3|16
CASSRGLAGGPYEQYF
TGTGCCAGCAGCCGCGGGCTAGCGGGAGGACCCTACGAGCAGTACTTC
>.|TRBD2|TRBJ2-1|TRBV10-3|12
CASGTLYNEQFF
TGTGCTAGCGGGACTCTTTACAATGAGCAGTTCTTC
>few|.|TRBJ2-7|TRBV29-1|14
CSVEAGSSGDEQYF
TGCAGCGTTGAAGCCGGGTCCTCCGGGGACGAGCAGTACTTC
>many|.|TRBJ2-7|TRBV9|15
CASSVGQRGRDEQYF
TGTGCCAGCAGCGTAGGACAGCGTGGAAGGGACGAGCAGTACTTC
>many|TRBD2|TRBJ2-1|TRBV6-5|15
CASSYGGSSYNEQFF
TGTGCCAGCAGTTACGGCGGGAGCTCCTACAATGAGCAGTTCTTC
>many|TRBD1|TRBJ1-2|TRBV29-1|13
CSARQGPNYGYTF
TGCAGCGCGAGACAGGGACCTAACTATGGCTACACCTTC
>many|.|TRBJ1-2|TRBV12-3/TRBV12-4|14
CASSRGQNFYGYTF
TGTGCCAGCAGTCGAGGACAGAACTTCTATGGCTACACCTTC
>many|TRBD1|TRBJ1-2|TRBV5-4|15
CASSGTGTEFYGYTF
TGTGCCAGCAGCGGAACCGGGACAGAATTCTATGGCTACACCTTC
>.|.|TRBJ1-2|TRBV29-1|12
CSAALRGAGYTF
TGCAGCGCCGCGCTGAGGGGGGCTGGCTACACCTTC
>.|.|TRBJ2-7|TRBV18|13
CASSPFMLSEQYF
TGTGCCAGCTCACCATTTATGTTGAGCGAGCAGTACTTC
>few|.|TRBJ2-1|TRBV9|13
CASSVDMNNEQFF
TGTGCCAGCAGCGTAGACATGAACAATGAGCAGTTCTTC
>many|.|TRBJ2-2|TRBV5-1|17
CASSFHLTSGDTGELFF
TGCGCCAGCAGCTTCCATTTGACCTCAGGGGACACCGGGGAGCTGTTTTTT
>many|.|TRBJ1-4|TRBV29-1|14
CSVDEGGTNEKLFF
TGCAGCGTTGATGAGGGGGGAACTAATGAAAAACTGTTTTTT
>many|.|TRBJ1-1|TRBV7-9|14
CASSFGRQGTEAFF
TGTGCCAGCAGCTTCGGCCGGCAGGGAACTGAAGCTTTCTTT
>.|.|TRBJ1-4|TRBV9|15
CASSMTGTPDEKLFF
TGTGCCAGCAGCATGACCGGGACACCTGATGAAAAACTGTTTTTT
>many|TRBD2|TRBJ2-7|TRBV13|16
CASSLETSGNLYEQYF
TGTGCCAGCAGCTTAGAGACTAGCGGGAATCTCTACGAGCAGTACTTC
>many|TRBD2|TRBJ2-2|TRBV24-1|16
CATSDRGTSGRGELFF
TGTGCCACCAGTGATCGGGGGACTAGCGGGAGAGGGGAGCTGTTTTTT
>many|.|TRBJ2-6|TRBV4-3|17
CASPEEGQSSGANVLTF
TGCGCCAGCCCTGAAGAGGGGCAGTCCTCTGGGGCCAACGTCCTGACTTTC
>many|TRBD1|TRBJ2-7|TRBV5-6|14
CASSLGQGAWEQYF
TGTGCCAGCAGCTTAGGGCAGGGGGCGTGGGAGCAGTACTTC
>many|TRBD1|TRBJ2-7|TRBV20-1|14
CSARPGQGVHEQYF
TGCAGTGCTAGACCGGGACAGGGGGTCCACGAGCAGTACTTC
>.|.|TRBJ2-2|TRBV18|15
CASSPLTGKTGELFF
TGTGCCAGCTCACCACTTACAGGGAAAACCGGGGAGCTGTTTTTT
>.|.|TRBJ2-1|TRBV7-7|14
CASSSSALINEQFF
TGTGCTAGCAGCTCAAGCGCCCTAATTAATGAGCAGTTCTTC
>few|TRBD1|TRBJ1-6|TRBV6-4|15
CASREQGANNSPLHF
TGTGCCAGCAGGGAACAGGGGGCCAACAATTCACCCCTCCACTTT
>few|.|TRBJ2-1|TRBV20-1|14
CSARSDRIYNEQFF
TGCAGTGCTAGATCCGACAGGATTTACAATGAGCAGTTCTTC
>.|.|TRBJ1-2|TRBV7-9|13
CASTQGHVYGYTF
TGTGCCAGCACTCAGGGCCACGTCTATGGCTACACCTTC
>.|TRBD2|TRBJ2-1|TRBV4-3|15
CASSQRAGGQVEQFF
TGCGCCAGCAGCCAACGAGCGGGAGGGCAGGTTGAGCAGTTCTTC
>many|TRBD1|TRBJ1-6|TRBV18|14
CASSPGQGNSPLHF
TGTGCCAGCTCCCCGGGACAGGGCAATTCACCCCTCCACTTT